The next 4 T cell receptor beta chains were all read from a single sample in a study of T-cell memory formation after mild COVID-19 (TCRdb year 2021). Receptor libraries were prepared by 5' RACE. The sequencer was an Illumina NovaSeq 6000. TCRdb took the public reads, trimmed them with fastp at Q25, ran MiXCR for clone calling and kept in-frame beta chains. Rows are combined by CDR3 protein, so each entry shows the most common genes and DNA. This sample has about 400,000 distinct CDR3 sequences in its table, and less than 25% of those were observed once. The ten largest make up 7% to 9.5% of the sample. Input material: PBMCs or a T cell subset sorted from them (not recorded which). The receptors come from an adult woman who had mild COVID-19 (a few samples of this study predate the infection). The sample titles of this study are shuffled in the database, so cell type and time point are left out; the donor was told from shared clones.

This clonotype was picked up a small number of times. V is TRBV9 and J is TRBJ2-5, with D possibly TRBD1 on 5 matching bases. CDR3 length equals 15 residues. V was cut by 4 bases and J by 0 bases, with 13 bases left in between. CDR1 and CDR2 from the germline V gene are SGDLS and YYNGEE. The CDR3 reads CASSYSGHYQETQYF. CDR3 coding DNA: TGTGCCAGCAGCTACTCTGGACATTACCAAGAGACCCAGTACTTC.

The rearrangement uses TRBV6-2 or TRBV6-3 and TRBJ1-1; the D gene is possibly TRBD1 (6 bases). With 8 bases removed from V and 7 bases from J, the gap between germline ends came to 17 bases. CDR1 and CDR2 from the germline V gene are MNHEY and SVGEGT. The CDR3 runs to 13 residues. CDR3 region: CASWVWGAVEAFF. CDR3 bases: TGTGCCAGCTGGGTATGGGGGGCAGTTGAAGCTTTCTTT.

The V call is TRBV18, the J call TRBJ2-7; tentative D call: TRBD1 (5 bases). The germline CDR1 and CDR2 sequences are KGHSH and LQKENI. The CDR3 runs 16 residues. Trimming cost V 0 bases and J 0 bases, with 12 bases left between them. The CDR3 DNA reads TGTGCCAGCTCACCACCGCAGGGTAGTATCTCCTACGAGCAGTACTTC. Protein: CASSPPQGSISYEQYF.

This clonotype was counted only a few times. The rearrangement uses TRBV5-6 and TRBJ2-5; D is ambiguous. Between the trimmed V and J ends, which lost 0 bases and 2 bases, there was a span of 5 bases. This CDR3 contains 13 residues. Germline CDR1 and CDR2: SGHDT and YYEEEE. In DNA, the CDR3 is TGTGCCAGCAGCTTGGTTCAGCAAGAGACCCAGTACTTC. Translating gives CASSLVQQETQYF. The complete variable domain, with remaining parts taken from reference TRBV5-6 and TRBJ2-5, reads DAGVTQSPTHLIKTRGQQVTLRCSPKSGHDTVSWYQQALGQGPQFIFQYYEEEERQRGNFPDRFSGHQFPNYSSELNVNALLLGDSALYLCASSLVQQETQYFGPGTRLLVL.